A single sample gave rise to the 6 T cell receptor beta chains below, sequenced in a study of cytomegalovirus exposure and HLA in healthy donors. With 60 Vbeta and 13 Jbeta primers, the PCR was carried out. Measured with immunoSEQ multiplex PCR; TCRdb has only the in-frame clones, and not every one. The table includes about 120,000 clones, over 15% detected once. Sequenced input: PBMCs. These receptors were collected from a woman under 30 in good health and CMV-seronegative.

This clone was detected a few times. V and J are TRBV28 and TRBJ2-7; 7 nucleotides match TRBD1. This CDR3 has 12 residues. V lost 10 bases to trimming and J lost 3 bases; unmatched junction nucleotides: 6. Germline V lookup: CDR1 MDHEN, CDR2 SYDVKM. CDR3: CATQGQFYEQYF. DNA of the CDR3: TGTGCCACCCAGGGACAGTTCTACGAGCAGTACTTC. Full variable domain (remainder filled in from reference TRBV28 and TRBJ2-7): DVKVTQSSRYLVKRTGEKVFLECVQDMDHENMFWYRQDPGLGLRLIYFSYDVKMKEKGDIPEGYSVSREKKERFSLILESASTNQTSMYLCATQGQFYEQYFGPGTRLTVT.

This clone was counted between two and nine times. The J gene is TRBJ2-1, the V gene TRBV2, with D hard to call. Germline V gene sequence: CDR1 SNHLY, CDR2 FYNNEI. V was trimmed by 1 base and J by 3 bases, leaving 13 bases between them. CDR3 length: 16 residues. The CDR3 here is CASSEGATKFYNEQFF. The CDR3 region has the DNA TGTGCCAGCAGTGAAGGAGCGACCAAGTTCTACAATGAGCAGTTCTTC.

The chain is built from TRBV6-5 and TRBJ2-7; 7 bases are shared with TRBD1. This CDR3 is built from 12 residues. The V and J ends lost 10 bases and 3 bases, in that order; junction bases with no gene match: 6. Germline CDR1 is MNHEY and CDR2 is SVGAGI. DNA for the CDR3: TGTGCCACCGGGACAGACTACTACGAGCAGTACTTC. Its translation is CATGTDYYEQYF.

The table lists this clone with a few counts. The chain uses TRBV5-1 and TRBJ2-1; TRBD2 agrees at 12 bases. This CDR3 is built from 15 residues. Trimming cost V 0 bases and J 8 bases; bases outside gene matches: 3. Germline V CDR1 and CDR2: SGHRS, YFSETQ. This chain's CDR3 is CASSLGLAGVHEQFF. CDR3 nucleotide sequence: TGCGCCAGCAGCTTGGGACTAGCGGGAGTTCATGAGCAGTTCTTC.

In DNA form, the CDR3 reads TGTGCCAGCAGTATAGGGGACAAAAGTTGGTTCTTC. This gives the protein CASSIGDKSWFF. The chain carries TRBV6-5 and TRBJ2-1, with D tentatively TRBD1 (6 bases). Germline V gives CDR1 MNHEY, CDR2 SVGAGI. V lost 5 bases and J lost 15, with 17 bases in between. CDR3 size: 12 residues.

This clone was detected a few times. V gene TRBV9 combines with J gene TRBJ1-4; the D gene is possibly TRBD1 (5 bases). Germline V lookup: CDR1 SGDLS, CDR2 YYNGEE. This CDR3 spans 13 amino acids. Trimming shortened V by 4 bases and J by 8 bases, and 12 bases separated the two germline ends. CDR3 sequence: CASSPPGEEKLFF. The CDR3 DNA is TGTGCCAGCAGCCCCCCGGGGGAAGAAAAACTGTTTTTT.